The 12 T cell receptor beta chains presented below share a single source sample, sequenced in a study of blood T cell repertoires in COVID-19. Assay used: immunoSEQ multiplex PCR; TCRdb lists only in-frame clones, some missing. The repertoire holds more than 45,000 clones, with 85% to 90% as singletons. The material sequenced was peripheral blood. The receptors were gathered from a woman in her fifties or sixties with COVID-19, enrolled during active disease.

This chain links TRBV9 with TRBJ2-1; 12 bases match TRBD2. The CDR3 has 16 amino acids. CDR1 is SGDLS, CDR2 YYNGEE, per germline. After removal of 3 bases from V and 4 bases from J, the junction contained 5 bases not matched to a gene. The CDR3 sequence: CASSAQGLAGYNEQFF. CDR3 in DNA: TGTGCCAGCAGCGCCCAGGGACTAGCGGGTTACAATGAGCAGTTCTTC.

This clone was counted once. The chain combines TRBV29-1 with TRBJ2-5; maybe TRBD1 (5 bases). This CDR3 region has 12 residues. Trimming took 6 bases from V and 5 from J, leaving 13 bases between them. CDR1 and CDR2 from the germline V gene are SQVTM and ANQGSEA. CDR3 residues: CSVSQGVETQYF. CDR3 DNA: TGCAGCGTGTCCCAGGGTGTTGAGACCCAGTACTTC.

The V gene is TRBV19, the J gene TRBJ1-2; D is unclear. The germline gives CDR1 LNHDA, CDR2 SQIVND (reference sequence). This CDR3 contains 14 residues. Trimming stripped 3 bases from V and 4 bases from J, with 12 bases between. The chain's CDR3 is CASSMIGETYGYTF. The CDR3 DNA sequence: TGTGCCAGTAGTATGATCGGAGAAACCTATGGCTACACCTTC.

This chain links TRBV30 with TRBJ1-5, with TRBD1 as a possible D gene (6 bases). V lost 5 bases and J lost 4, with 15 bases in between. There are 14 residues in the CDR3. Germline V CDR1 and CDR2: GTSNPN, SVGIG (reference sequence). As DNA, the CDR3 is TGTGCCTGGGGACCAAGGGGGTTTAATCAGCCCCAGCATTTT. Translated, it gives CAWGPRGFNQPQHF.

CDR3 in DNA: TGTGCCACCAGCAGAGCCGGGACAGGGTATCACGAGCAGTACTTC. Protein sequence: CATSRAGTGYHEQYF. The chain combines TRBV15 with TRBJ2-7, with 9 bases matching TRBD1. Per germline, CDR1 LNHNV and CDR2 YYDKDF (reference sequence). CDR3 length: 15 amino acids. The junction had 6 bases not matched to a gene; V was cut back by 1 base and J by 5 bases. The whole variable domain, filled in from reference TRBV15 and TRBJ2-7, reads DAMVIQNPRYQVTQFGKPVTLSCSQTLNHNVMYWYQQKSSQAPKLLFHYYDKDFNNEADTPDNFQSRRPNTSFCFLDIRSPGLGDTAMYLCATSRAGTGYHEQYFGPGTRLTVT.

The chain links TRBV11-3 to TRBJ2-1, with 11 bases matching TRBD2. Germline CDR1 SGHNT, CDR2 YENEEA. The V gene end was trimmed by 1 base and the J gene end by 12 bases; junction bases not matched to a gene: 8. The CDR3 sequence is 15 residues long. CDR3 amino acids: CASSLVLAGGPVQFF. CDR3 DNA: TGTGCCAGCAGCTTAGTTTTAGCGGGAGGGCCTGTGCAGTTCTTC.

This chain uses TRBV28 with TRBJ2-7; no firm D call. The CDR3 is made up of 14 amino acids. CDR1 is MDHEN, CDR2 SYDVKM, per germline. The V and J ends lost 6 bases and 3 bases respectively, with 15 bases between them. The CDR3: CASRAQVELYEQYF. In DNA form, the CDR3 reads TGTGCCAGCAGGGCCCAGGTCGAACTCTACGAGCAGTACTTC.

The J gene is TRBJ2-7, the V gene TRBV2, with 8 bases fitting TRBD2. Germline CDR1 reads SNHLY; CDR2 reads FYNNEI. The CDR3 consists of 13 residues. After removal of 5 bases from V and 6 bases from J, the junction contained 6 bases not matched to a gene. The CDR3 DNA reads as TGTGCCAGCAGTCCCGGGACTAGTAGCGAGCAGTACTTC. Amino acids: CASSPGTSSEQYF.

The rearrangement links TRBV4-2 to TRBJ1-5; 8 bases align to TRBD1. The CDR3 sequence is 18 residues long. Germline values: CDR1 LGHNA, CDR2 YNFKEQ. The trim removed 3 bases at V and 2 bases at J, leaving 12 bases unmatched. The CDR3: CASSQAGTGGLGNQPQHF. In DNA, the CDR3 is TGTGCCAGCAGCCAGGCCGGGACAGGAGGATTAGGCAATCAGCCCCAGCATTTT.

The V and J genes are TRBV27 and TRBJ2-7; D is ambiguous. Germline CDR1 MNHEY, CDR2 SMNVEV (reference sequence). The CDR3 length is 13 residues. V gave up 8 bases and J gave up 1 base, with 12 bases separating them. The CDR3 is CASGPLGSYEQYF. CDR3 DNA sequence: TGTGCCAGCGGGCCTCTTGGGTCCTACGAGCAGTACTTC.

This clone was detected only a few times. The rearrangement joins TRBV28 to TRBJ2-2; 7 bases are shared with TRBD1. The CDR3 runs 16 residues. The germline CDR1 and CDR2 sequences are MDHEN and SYDVKM. V lost 6 bases to trimming and J lost 2 bases; unmatched junction nucleotides: 9. CDR3 loop: CASSFLGTANTGELFF. DNA for the CDR3: TGTGCCAGCAGCTTCCTCGGGACAGCCAACACCGGGGAGCTGTTTTTT.

The chain recombines TRBV28 with TRBJ2-5, with TRBD2 matching 13 bases. V lost 6 bases, J lost 5 bases, and 6 bases stayed unmatched. Germline V gene data show CDR1 as MDHEN and CDR2 as SYDVKM. This CDR3 spans 15 amino acids. CDR3 in DNA: TGTGCCAGCAGACTAGCGGGAGGGCCGGAGGAGACCCAGTACTTC. It yields the protein CASRLAGGPEETQYF.